This section outlines one T cell receptor (beta chain) sequence together with its context. This clonotype was counted ten times or more. No antigen is known for it. It has no much larger one-base neighbor in the sample; base qualities were not kept. For CDR1 and CDR2, the germline V gene lists KGHDR and SFDVKD. Cut back by 7 bases and 1 base, the V and J ends lie 8 bases apart. CDR3 length: 13 amino acids, cysteine to phenylalanine. Of all the DNA, just the CDR3 is kept, 39 bases in frame from base 1. This entry belongs to a study of CD8+CD57+ T cells in acquired aplastic anemia (dated by TCRdb to the late 2010s). In the study overall: Extracted DNA from sorted CD4+ and CD8+ cells averaged about 3 ug, ranging from about 0.17 to 30 ug. For healthy donor samples, the average read count was about 10 million for CD4+ cells and 11 million to 13 million for CD8+ cells. Results and caveats for the whole study, not just this receptor: Around 27 CD8+ CDR3 sequences were found in both patients and controls but appeared to be highly expressed in patients and within the immunodominant clones of the patients. CD8+ Simpson's diversity did not differ significantly between patients and healthy controls (P=0.060).

The study deep-sequenced TCR repertoires of sorted CD4+ and CD8+ blood T cells from severe aplastic anemia patients and healthy subjects. Ficoll-Paque density gradient centrifugation was used to isolate peripheral blood mononuclear cells. Before DNA was extracted, CD4+ and CD8+ T cells were sorted using either FACS or magnetic beads. Profiling of TCR beta VDJ combinations and CDR3 sequences used genomic DNA as the template. TCR repertoire sequencing was run on an Illumina HiSeq 2000. The source study handled its data this way. Repertoires were assessed using TRBV/TRBJ rearrangement plots, CDR3 size and DJ length profiles, and Simpson's diversity index. The immunodominant clone was defined as the most abundant DNA sequence in deep sequencing data. CDR3 amino acid sequences were screened for sharing across subjects and were compared with published repertoires and the VDJdb database. TCRdb reworked the public reads: Q25 trimming with fastp, MiXCR clone assembly, productive beta chains retained. All rows with the same CDR3 protein become a single entry with the most common DNA and genes. TCRdb's processing, not the authors', yielded these V and J calls. This sample gives some 220,000 distinct CDR3 sequences in total; roughly 35% of them show up just once. 0.95% to 1.2% of the sample comes from the top ten.

This clonotype originated in a human donor in good health, serving as a control. The sequenced sample was sorted CD4+, CD8+, or CD8+CD57+ T cells (not recorded which) from PBMCs. In this chain, TRBV24-1 is recombined with TRBJ2-3; a confident D gene designation cannot be given. CDR3 protein: CATRAWGTDTQYF. The nucleotides are TGTGCCACCAGGGCCTGGGGCACAGATACGCAGTATTTT.